These T cell receptor beta chains were read from a single sample in a study of CD8 T cells in ankylosing spondylitis. From the 5' RACE reads, TCRdb called clonotypes with MiXCR, one entry per CDR3 protein. The table shows more than 250,000 distinct CDR3 sequences, with approximately 10% occurring only once. The specimen sequenced was blood, either unsorted or a sorted T cell fraction (not recorded which). The receptors originated from a female donor with ankylosing spondylitis or in good health (not recorded which). Each CDR3 is given with its conserved first and last residue. A D gene is named only where the DNA matches it firmly. Clone size is stated in some rows and not others, as once, few, many or a class when expanded.

v_gene	abundance	j_gene	d_gene	CDR3nt	CDR3aa
TRBV12-3/TRBV12-4	many	TRBJ2-7	NA	TGTGCCAGCAGTCCGTACAGGGATCCCCACGAGCAGTACTTC	CASSPYRDPHEQYF
TRBV27	many	TRBJ2-2	NA	TGTGCCAGCAGCATCACCGGGGAGCTGTTTTTT	CASSITGELFF
TRBV20-1	many	TRBJ1-4	NA	TGCAGTGCTAGATCCCCGCAGGCTATTAATGAAAAACTGTTTTTT	CSARSPQAINEKLFF
TRBV5-4	NA	TRBJ1-2	TRBD1	TGTGCCAGCAGCTTCAGGGACAGAGTTTCCTATGGCTACACCTTC	CASSFRDRVSYGYTF
TRBV20-1	NA	TRBJ2-3	TRBD2	TGCAGTGCTAGAGATAGCGGGAGGGGCACAGATACGCAGTATTTT	CSARDSGRGTDTQYF
TRBV5-1	few	TRBJ2-7	NA	TGCGCCAGCAGCATTCGGACGGAATACGAGCAGTACTTC	CASSIRTEYEQYF
TRBV10-3	many	TRBJ2-1	TRBD2	TGTGCCATCAGTGAAACGAGTGTGGGGTCGGGAGGTGAGCAGTTCTTC	CAISETSVGSGGEQFF
TRBV11-2	many	TRBJ1-6	TRBD1	TGTGCCAGCAGCTTAGGGGGGAGACGGGACAGGTGGAATTCACCCCTCCACTTT	CASSLGGRRDRWNSPLHF
TRBV5-5	few	TRBJ2-3	NA	TGTGCCAGCAGCTACGGCCTAGATACGCAGTATTTT	CASSYGLDTQYF
TRBV16	NA	TRBJ2-7	TRBD2	TGTGCCAGCAGCCAATGGCTAGCGGGAGCGGACGAGCAGTACTTC	CASSQWLAGADEQYF
TRBV20-1	many	TRBJ2-3	TRBD2	TGCAGGGTAGCGGGACATACGCAGTATTTT	CRVAGHTQYF
TRBV3-1	NA	TRBJ1-2	NA	TGTGCCAGCAGCCAAGGTACGGGACACTATGGCTACACCTTC	CASSQGTGHYGYTF
TRBV20-1	many	TRBJ2-1	NA	TGCAGTGCGACGGACCCGAGCTCCTACAATGAGCAGTTCTTC	CSATDPSSYNEQFF
TRBV10-3	many	TRBJ2-3	NA	TGTGCCATCAGTGGTCCCCGCACAGATACGCAGTATTTT	CAISGPRTDTQYF
TRBV6-1	many	TRBJ2-1	NA	TGTGCCAGCAGTGAAGGGGTACCTGAGCAGTTCTTC	CASSEGVPEQFF
TRBV12-3/TRBV12-4	few	TRBJ2-5	TRBD1	TGTGCCAGCAGGAAGGAGACAGGGCGAATATTACAAGAGACCCAGTACTTC	CASRKETGRILQETQYF
TRBV5-1	many	TRBJ1-3	NA	TGCGCCAGCAGCTTGGATAAGAGCGGAAACACCATATATTTT	CASSLDKSGNTIYF
TRBV20-1	many	TRBJ1-4	TRBD1	TGCAGTGCCAAGACAGGGAGTAATGAAAAACTGTTTTTT	CSAKTGSNEKLFF
TRBV20-1	few	TRBJ2-6	NA	TGCAGTGCTAGGGGAAACTCTGGGGCCAACGTCCTGACTTTC	CSARGNSGANVLTF
TRBV15	many	TRBJ2-7	NA	TGTGCCACCAGTCCTGAACCCGCCTACGAGCAGTACTTC	CATSPEPAYEQYF
TRBV9	few	TRBJ2-7	TRBD2	TGTGCCAGCAGCGTAGGGTTAACGGGGGGACGGAACGAGCAGTACTTC	CASSVGLTGGRNEQYF
TRBV7-2	NA	TRBJ2-1	TRBD2	TGTGCCAGCAGCTTAGGGGTGTGGGGACTACCCAACAATGAGCAGTTCTTC	CASSLGVWGLPNNEQFF
TRBV20-1	few	TRBJ2-1	TRBD2	TGCAGTGCTCACGGGACTACCTACAATGAGCAGTTCTTC	CSAHGTTYNEQFF
TRBV20-1	many	TRBJ1-5	NA	TGCAGTGCTAGAGAGCCGACGATCTTTAATCAGCCCCAGCATTTT	CSAREPTIFNQPQHF
TRBV5-1	NA	TRBJ2-7	TRBD1	TGCGCCAGCAGCCACCCGGGACAGGGGCTCCACGAGCAGTACTTC	CASSHPGQGLHEQYF
TRBV9	NA	TRBJ2-7	TRBD1	TGTGCCAGCAACAGGGGGGCAGGGGGGAACGAGCAGTACTTC	CASNRGAGGNEQYF
TRBV5-1	few	TRBJ2-7	NA	TGCGCCAGCTCTATTCTGGCAGGAAACTACGAGCAGTACTTC	CASSILAGNYEQYF
TRBV7-7	many	TRBJ2-1	TRBD1	TGTGCCAGCAGCGTCGGGACAGGGGGCAATGAGCAGTTCTTC	CASSVGTGGNEQFF
TRBV7-9	many	TRBJ2-3	NA	TGTGCCAGCAGCTTACATGAGGGAGGATGGGGAACAGATACGCAGTATTTT	CASSLHEGGWGTDTQYF
TRBV10-3	many	TRBJ2-7	NA	TGTGCCATCAGTGAGGTGCTGGGGGAGCAGTACTTC	CAISEVLGEQYF
TRBV12-3/TRBV12-4	many	TRBJ2-1	NA	TGTGCCACGGGGCTGTTTTCTGTGTACGGGGCGCTCTACAATGAGCAGTTCTTC	CATGLFSVYGALYNEQFF
TRBV10-3	many	TRBJ1-5	NA	TGTGCCAGCCAACAGAGTTCAAATCAGCCCCAGCATTTT	CASQQSSNQPQHF
TRBV20-1	NA	TRBJ2-1	TRBD1	TGCAGTGCTAGTGACACAGGGGACGAGCAGTTCTTC	CSASDTGDEQFF
TRBV5-1	NA	TRBJ2-7	TRBD2	TGCGCCAGCAGCTTGGCCGAGACTAGCGGGCTGAGCGAGCAGTACTTC	CASSLAETSGLSEQYF
TRBV7-8	NA	TRBJ2-1	TRBD1	TGTGCCAGCAGCCCCCTCCCTGGACAGGCAGAATCCTACAATGAGCAGTTCTTC	CASSPLPGQAESYNEQFF
TRBV4-3	few	TRBJ2-6	NA	TGCGCCAGCAGCCAAGTCACGGGCTCTGGGGCCAACGTCCTGACTTTC	CASSQVTGSGANVLTF
TRBV12-3/TRBV12-4	many	TRBJ1-2	TRBD1	TGTGCCAGCAGTGAGGACAGGGCGGGGTATGGCTACACCTTC	CASSEDRAGYGYTF
TRBV12-3/TRBV12-4	many	TRBJ2-1	NA	TGTGCCAGCAGTTCCCAAGCGGGACTCAGGGGGAATGAGCAGTTCTTC	CASSSQAGLRGNEQFF
TRBV12-3/TRBV12-4	many	TRBJ2-6	NA	TGTGCCAGCAGCCCGCAGGGGACTGGGGCCAACGTCCTGACTTTC	CASSPQGTGANVLTF
TRBV5-1	many	TRBJ2-7	NA	TGCGCCAGCAGCTTTAGTCCAGGAACCTACGAGCAGTACTTC	CASSFSPGTYEQYF
TRBV11-2	few	TRBJ2-3	TRBD1	TGTGCCAGCACCACAGGGGGCGGCACAGATACGCAGTATTTT	CASTTGGGTDTQYF
TRBV28	NA	TRBJ2-2	NA	TGTGCCAGCAGGGGGGGGACAGCGAACACCTGGGAGCTGTTTTTT	CASRGGTANTWELFF
TRBV7-2	many	TRBJ1-5	NA	TGTGCCAGCAGCCGCGACCCTGGGCATGAGCCCCAGCATTTT	CASSRDPGHEPQHF
TRBV14	NA	TRBJ2-7	TRBD2	TGTGCCAGCAGCCAAGATCGGGTTAGCGGGAGAAACGAGCAGTACTTC	CASSQDRVSGRNEQYF
TRBV20-1	many	TRBJ1-5	TRBD1	TGCAGTGCCATACGGACAGGGGCTCAGCCCCAGCATTTT	CSAIRTGAQPQHF
TRBV11-1	many	TRBJ2-3	TRBD2	TGTGCCAGCAGCCCCCCGGGGGGGCCCACAGATACGCAGTATTTT	CASSPPGGPTDTQYF
TRBV5-1	many	TRBJ2-7	TRBD2	TGCGCCAGCAGCCCGCCTGGACTAGCGGAACCCTACGAGCAGTACTTC	CASSPPGLAEPYEQYF
TRBV10-3	many	TRBJ2-3	TRBD1	TGTGCCACCCGACCGGGACAGGGTGAGGATACGCAGTATTTT	CATRPGQGEDTQYF
TRBV5-1	many	TRBJ2-7	TRBD1	TGCGCCAGCTTCCGGGACAGGGAACAATACGAGCAGTACTTC	CASFRDREQYEQYF
TRBV5-6	many	TRBJ2-3	NA	TGTGCCAGCAGCTTACCAATCACCACAGATACGCAGTATTTT	CASSLPITTDTQYF
TRBV25-1	many	TRBJ1-1	TRBD1	TGTGCCAGCAGTGACCCCGGACAGGCCCACACTGAAGCTTTCTTT	CASSDPGQAHTEAFF
TRBV5-1	many	TRBJ1-2	NA	TGCGCCAGCAGCTTACAGACAGTTGAGTATGGCTACACCTTC	CASSLQTVEYGYTF